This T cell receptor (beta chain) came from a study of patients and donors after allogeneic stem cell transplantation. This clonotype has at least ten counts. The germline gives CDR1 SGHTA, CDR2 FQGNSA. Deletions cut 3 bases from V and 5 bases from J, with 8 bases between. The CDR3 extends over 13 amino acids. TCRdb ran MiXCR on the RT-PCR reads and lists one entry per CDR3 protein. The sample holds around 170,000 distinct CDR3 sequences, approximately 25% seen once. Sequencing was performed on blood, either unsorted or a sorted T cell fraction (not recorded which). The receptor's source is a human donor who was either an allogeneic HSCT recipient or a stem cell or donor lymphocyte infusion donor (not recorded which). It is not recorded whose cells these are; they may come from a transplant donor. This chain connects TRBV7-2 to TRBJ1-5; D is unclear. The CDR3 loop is CASSFLPDQPQHF. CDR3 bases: TGTGCCAGCAGCTTTTTGCCGGATCAGCCCCAGCATTTT.